This TCR beta chain was captured by sequencing in a study of blood T cell repertoires in COVID-19. Turning to the study itself: Some COVID-19 samples were acute and others convalescent; all came from the United States, Italy and Spain.

Per the authors' pipeline: Counts of nucleated cells, estimated from reference gene primer amplification, were obtained. Clones were sequenced by immunoSEQ multiplex PCR, and TCRdb holds only the in-frame ones, with some missing. Clonal size and the V and J genes are those of that table, whereas D and trimming came from the DNA. Of around 270,000 clones detected, around 90% appear once; the ten largest clones hold roughly 4.9%. Germline V gene lookup returns CDR1 MNHEY and CDR2 SVGAGI. The CDR3 totals 15 residues. V was clipped by 4 bases and J by 2 bases, with 12 bases between them. The rearrangement links TRBV6-5 to TRBJ1-5, with D unclear. This TCR came from a woman aged 55-70 years with COVID-19, enrolled during active disease. The sequencing input was peripheral blood. CDR3 DNA: TGTGCCAGCAGTTGGGGAGGAAGCGGCAATCAGCCCCAGCATTTT. Amino acids: CASSWGGSGNQPQHF.